This TCR beta chain was recorded in a study of long-term antiretroviral therapy in people with HIV. This was the immunoSEQ v3.0 assay at survey level. In sequencing, about 40,000-50,000 T-cell genomes per sample were targeted. This table comes from immunoSEQ multiplex PCR, and its TCRdb copy is limited to in-frame clones, with some not included. This sample has about 34,000 clones, with roughly 77% found just once. No fewer than two post-ART and no fewer than one pre-ART PBMC samples existed for each donor. Study outcomes and limitations: After ART, diversity increased yet remained lower than transplant donor controls.

For this clone: Its antigen is undetermined.

This CDR3 region has 15 residues. V shed 2 bases and J 10 bases; nucleotides not matched to a gene: 5. From germline, CDR1 is MNHEY and CDR2 SVGAGI. This rearrangement joins TRBV6-5 to TRBJ1-6, with TRBD1 matching 10 bases. The source material was unsorted PBMCs, sampled 1.9 years after starting antiretroviral therapy. This receptor was identified in a man younger than 30 with HIV. This chain's CDR3 is CASSYRQGAGSPLHF. The DNA of the CDR3 is TGTGCCAGCAGTTACCGACAGGGGGCAGGATCACCCCTCCACTTT.